Shown below are 19 T cell receptor beta chains from a single sample sequenced in a study of T cell clones after liver transplantation. The protocol was immunoSEQ multiplex PCR, while the TCRdb copy is restricted to in-frame clones and leaves out a portion. This table has around 110,000 clones, 90% appearing once. This sample comprised CD4+ T cells from blood, obtained 12 months after liver transplant. The receptors derive from a human patient who received a liver transplant. Among the T cells, some may be from the graft donor.

The chain links TRBV28 to TRBJ2-1; D assignment may be TRBD1 or TRBD2 (5 bases each). V shed 6 bases and J shed 2 bases, with 14 bases lying between them. The CDR3 totals 15 residues. CDR1 MDHEN and CDR2 SYDVKM come from the germline V gene. The CDR3 region is CASSLGGATYNEQFF. CDR3 DNA sequence: TGTGCCAGCAGCCTTGGGGGAGCAACCTACAATGAGCAGTTCTTC.

This chain links TRBV5-1 with TRBJ1-1; D is possibly TRBD1 (6 bases). This CDR3 contains 16 residues. V gave up 0 bases and J gave up 1 base, with 13 bases separating them. CDR1 is SGHRS, CDR2 YFSETQ, per germline. CDR3 DNA: TGCGCCAGCAGCTTGGTACAGGGACTACGGAACACTGAAGCTTTCTTT. Amino acids: CASSLVQGLRNTEAFF.

The chain employs TRBV5-1 and TRBJ2-2, with TRBD2 identical over 10 bases. CDR3 size: 18 residues. The trim removed 0 bases at V and 3 bases at J, leaving 8 bases unmatched. CDR1 and CDR2 from the germline V gene are SGHRS and YFSETQ. CDR3 DNA: TGCGCCAGCAGCTTGGTCCTAGCGGGAGATTGGGACACCGGGGAGCTGTTTTTT. It encodes CASSLVLAGDWDTGELFF.

This chain uses TRBV4-3 with TRBJ1-1; D not certain. CDR1 is LGHNA, CDR2 YSLEER, per germline. Deletions cut 5 bases from V and 0 bases from J, with 7 bases between. The CDR3 loop spans 13 amino acids. The CDR3 DNA reads TGCGCCAGCAGCTTGGATTTGAACACTGAAGCTTTCTTT. Its translation is CASSLDLNTEAFF.

The chain joins TRBV4-1 to TRBJ1-5; maybe TRBD1 (5 bases). Germline CDR1 is MGHRA and CDR2 is YSYEKL. The CDR3 is 16 residues long. V was shortened by 4 bases and J by 3 bases, with 16 bases between the two germline ends. CDR3 sequence (DNA): TGCGCCAGCAGCCCCCGCGAGGGGTCTCACAATCAGCCCCAGCATTTT. Protein sequence: CASSPREGSHNQPQHF.

J is TRBJ1-1 and V is TRBV5-1; D uncertain. The germline V gene has CDR1 SGHRS and CDR2 YFSETQ. Trimming removed 0 bases at V and 0 bases at J, with 15 bases between. The CDR3 runs 17 residues. CDR3 DNA: TGCGCCAGCAGCTTGGCCGTGGTTGCCGATCTGAACACTGAAGCTTTCTTT. Residues: CASSLAVVADLNTEAFF. The full variable domain, rest sourced from reference TRBV5-1 and TRBJ1-1, is KAGVTQTPRYLIKTRGQQVTLSCSPISGHRSVSWYQQTPGQGLQFLFEYFSETQRNKGNFPGRFSGRQFSNSRSEMNVSTLELGDSALYLCASSLAVVADLNTEAFFGQGTRLTVV.

This clone has a single count. This chain connects TRBV28 to TRBJ2-7; D remains ambiguous. Germline V gene lookup returns CDR1 MDHEN and CDR2 SYDVKM. With 3 bases removed from V and 6 bases from J, the gap between germline ends came to 9 bases. The CDR3 totals 12 residues. CDR3 sequence: CASSFLAREQYF. DNA for the CDR3: TGTGCCAGCAGTTTCTTGGCGCGCGAGCAGTACTTC.

The rearrangement links TRBV19 to TRBJ2-3; TRBD2 matches at 7 bases. Germline lookup yields CDR1 LNHDA and CDR2 SQIVND (reference sequence). The CDR3 runs to 15 residues. V lost 8 bases, J lost 1 base, and 9 bases stayed unmatched. The CDR3 nucleotides read TGTGCCAGTTCCCCGGCGGGAGTGCGCACAGATACGCAGTATTTT. Amino acid sequence: CASSPAGVRTDTQYF. The entire variable domain, with the rest obtained from reference TRBV19 and TRBJ2-3, is as follows: DGGITQSPKYLFRKEGQNVTLSCEQNLNHDAMYWYRQDPGQGLRLIYYSQIVNDFQKGDIAEGYSVSREKKESFPLTVTSAQKNPTAFYLCASSPAGVRTDTQYFGPGTRLTVL.

This sequence joins TRBV2 and TRBJ1-1; D is unresolved. Germline V gives CDR1 SNHLY, CDR2 FYNNEI. The V gene lost 4 bases and the J gene lost 0 bases, with 6 bases spanning the gap. This CDR3 spans 13 amino acids. The CDR3, as DNA: TGTGCCAGCAGTGGGAGGATGAACACTGAAGCTTTCTTT. Its protein is CASSGRMNTEAFF.

The chain has TRBV2 and TRBJ2-3; possible D gene TRBD1, 6 bases. V was clipped by 6 bases and J by 6 bases, with 19 bases between them. The length of the CDR3 is 15 residues. Germline values: CDR1 SNHLY, CDR2 FYNNEI. The CDR3 sequence is CASRNRDTPGDTQYF. For the CDR3, the DNA is TGTGCCAGCAGGAACCGGGACACACCGGGGGATACGCAGTATTTT.

This clone occurred once. This chain joins TRBV6-1 and TRBJ1-5; D may be TRBD1 (6 bases). The germline gives CDR1 MNHNS, CDR2 SASEGT. Trimming removed 4 bases at V and 2 bases at J, with 15 bases between. This CDR3 is 16 amino acids long. Here the CDR3 DNA reads TGTGCCAGCAGTGGGGGGACAATAACTGGCAATCAGCCCCAGCATTTT. It yields the protein CASSGGTITGNQPQHF.

The gene calls are TRBV6-1 and TRBJ2-7; TRBD1 matches at 9 bases. The germline V gene encodes CDR1 MNHNS and CDR2 SASEGT. The V segment lost 4 bases and the J segment 2 bases; nucleotides outside the gene matches: 3. This CDR3 comprises 14 residues. CDR3 DNA sequence: TGTGCCAGCAGTGGACAGGGGGGAACCTACGAGCAGTACTTC. Residues: CASSGQGGTYEQYF.

This clone was picked up one time. The rearrangement joins TRBV6-1 to TRBJ2-5; no reliable D call. The CDR3 has 13 residues. Trimming cost V 5 bases and J 5 bases, with 12 bases left between them. Looked up from germline, CDR1 is MNHNS and CDR2 is SASEGT. As DNA, the CDR3 is TGTGCCAGCAGTCCATCTGAGGCGGAGACCCAGTACTTC. This translates into CASSPSEAETQYF.

This chain links TRBV11-3 with TRBJ2-7; 7 nucleotides match TRBD2. Germline CDR1 and CDR2: SGHNT and YENEEA. This CDR3 spans 16 amino acids. The ends lost 5 bases at V and 4 bases at J; junction bases unmatched: 14. CDR3 region: CASSQGIGGRGYEQYF. The DNA of the CDR3 is TGTGCCAGCAGCCAAGGCATTGGCGGGAGAGGGTACGAGCAGTACTTC.

This chain's CDR3 is CASSSTSGHSYEQYF. CDR3 coding DNA: TGTGCCAGCAGCTCGACCTCGGGCCATTCCTACGAGCAGTACTTC. V gene TRBV7-2 combines with J gene TRBJ2-7; no firm D call. Trimming stripped 4 bases from V and 1 base from J, with 14 bases between. Looked up from germline, CDR1 is SGHTA and CDR2 is FQGNSA. The CDR3 consists of 15 residues.

This chain joins TRBV6-1 and TRBJ2-1, with 9 bases aligning to TRBD1. The CDR3 loop spans 15 amino acids. The ends lost 6 bases at V and 8 bases at J; junction bases unmatched: 11. CDR1 and CDR2 (germline): MNHNS, SASEGT. CDR3 coding DNA: TGTGCCAGCAGACCCACGGACAGGGGCGGGTATGAGCAGTTCTTC. This translates into CASRPTDRGGYEQFF.

This chain joins TRBV5-1 and TRBJ1-4; TRBD1 matches at 7 bases. The V gene end was trimmed by 3 bases and the J gene end by 5 bases; junction bases not matched to a gene: 4. The CDR3 totals 14 residues. Germline V gene data show CDR1 as SGHRS and CDR2 as YFSETQ. The CDR3 DNA sequence: TGCGCCAGCAGCTCGGGACAGAGAAATGAAAAACTGTTTTTT. It specifies CASSSGQRNEKLFF.

The chain employs TRBV27 and TRBJ2-1, with 14 bases matching TRBD2. V was pared by 8 bases and J by 4 bases, with 4 bases of the junction left unmatched. The CDR3 totals 15 residues. Germline V gene sequence: CDR1 MNHEY, CDR2 SMNVEV (reference sequence). This CDR3 reads CASAGLAGGYNEQFF. The CDR3 DNA reads TGTGCCAGCGCTGGACTAGCGGGAGGTTACAATGAGCAGTTCTTC.

This clone was found a few times. The chain uses TRBV5-4 and TRBJ2-3, with a tentative D call TRBD2 (6 bases). V was cut by 4 bases and J by 8 bases, with 20 bases left in between. CDR1 SGHNT and CDR2 YYREEE come from the germline V gene (reference sequence). CDR3 length: 15 residues. DNA for the CDR3: TGTGCCAGCAGCCCACCTGGGGGAGGCGGAGGTACGCAGTATTTT. This sequence encodes CASSPPGGGGGTQYF.